This TCR beta chain was recovered during a study of blood T cells in healthy people across ages. V dropped 3 bases and J dropped 1; count of bases not matched to a gene: 4. The CDR3 is 15 amino acids. Germline-derived CDR1 and CDR2 are MNHNS and SASEGT. Comments on this clonotype: Its antigen is not known.

Overall study findings and caveats: Estimated diversity that came from one million T cells was considered an underestimate. Older age went with lower TCR beta diversity per million T cells, in a roughly linear way.

The use of a sample-barcoded 5' primer and a J-beta primer mix characterized a second PCR of roughly 7 to 11 cycles. Each TCR beta cDNA got a 12-nucleotide random molecular identifier. TCRdb reprocessed the 5' RACE reads via MiXCR and lists one record per CDR3 protein. The table includes 800,000 to 950,000 distinct CDR3 sequences, roughly 43% detected once. The chain recombines TRBV6-1 with TRBJ2-7, with 9 bases matching TRBD2. This sequence was found in a man aged 30 to 39 in good health. Sample: blood. The CDR3 DNA reads TGTGCCAGCAGTGAGGCGGGGGGGTGGTCCTACGAGCAGTACTTC. Its translation is CASSEAGGWSYEQYF.